Listed here are 27 T cell receptor beta chains from one sample, sequenced in a study of CD8 T cells in Susac syndrome. RNA totalling roughly 0.45 to 1 ug underwent reverse transcription with random hexamers. Each CDR3 protein gets one entry after TCRdb re-called the immunoSEQ multiplex PCR reads with MiXCR. Of some 120,000 distinct CDR3 sequences listed, more than 90% are singletons. Source material: CD8+ T cells from PBMCs. The receptor source for this set is a human donor with Susac syndrome.

This clonotype was picked up a small number of times. The chain links TRBV11-1 to TRBJ2-7; no reliable D call. From germline, CDR1 is SGHAT and CDR2 FQDESV (reference sequence). CDR3 length: 12 amino acids. V was cut by 2 bases and J by 6 bases, with 8 bases left in between. CDR3 sequence: CASSLLGGEQYF. The CDR3 DNA follows: TGTGCCAGCAGCTTACTAGGTGGCGAGCAGTACTTC.

The chain combines TRBV12-3 or TRBV12-4 with TRBJ2-1, with D perhaps TRBD1 or TRBD2 (6 bases each). V was clipped by 2 bases and J by 8 bases, with 13 bases between them. The CDR3 spans 14 residues. The CDR3 loop reads CASSLLSGADEQFF. As DNA, the CDR3 is TGTGCCAGCAGTTTACTCTCGGGGGCGGATGAGCAGTTCTTC.

The chain couples TRBV20-1 to TRBJ2-1, with 13 bases aligning to TRBD2. This CDR3 is 15 amino acids long. The trim removed 5 bases at V and 7 bases at J, leaving 8 bases unmatched. Germline loops: CDR1 DFQATT, CDR2 SNEGSKA (reference sequence). The CDR3 spells CSALPGLAGSNEQFF. The CDR3 coding sequence is TGCAGTGCTTTACCGGGACTAGCGGGATCTAATGAGCAGTTCTTC.

The chain links TRBV30 to TRBJ2-5; no clear D gene. V was pared by 1 base and J by 1 base, with 7 bases between. The V gene's germline CDR1 is GTSNPN and CDR2 SVGIG (reference sequence). The CDR3 runs 13 residues. This chain's CDR3 is CAWSEALQETQYF. CDR3 DNA: TGTGCCTGGAGTGAGGCACTCCAAGAGACCCAGTACTTC.

The chain employs TRBV7-9 and TRBJ2-7; a weak D match, TRBD2 (5 bases). Germline CDR1 and CDR2: SEHNR and FQNEAQ (reference sequence). V lost 7 bases and J lost 5, with 24 bases in between. This CDR3 is built from 16 residues. CDR3 sequence: CASNPSGGRWADEQYF. In DNA form, the CDR3 reads TGTGCCAGCAACCCCAGCGGTGGAAGGTGGGCCGACGAGCAGTACTTC.

The chain is built from TRBV12-3 or TRBV12-4 and TRBJ2-1, with 7 bases lining up with TRBD2. The ends lost 1 base at V and 8 bases at J; junction bases unmatched: 8. This CDR3 has 15 amino acids. As DNA, the CDR3 is TGTGCCAGCAGTTTAGACGGCGGGAGTCCGGATGAGCAGTTCTTC. This codes for CASSLDGGSPDEQFF.

J is TRBJ2-1 and V is TRBV18, with D possibly being TRBD2 (5 bases). The CDR3 sequence is 18 residues long. Germline V gene lookup returns CDR1 KGHSH and CDR2 LQKENI. V was shortened by 6 bases and J by 0 bases, with 21 bases between the two germline ends. CDR3: CASSPPGGGRLSYNEQFF. As DNA, the CDR3 is TGTGCCAGCTCTCCGCCTGGCGGCGGGCGGCTCTCCTACAATGAGCAGTTCTTC.

The chain links TRBV20-1 to TRBJ2-3; 8 bases line up with TRBD2. The CDR3 length is 20 residues. V was pared by 5 bases and J by 0 bases, with 22 bases of the junction left unmatched. The germline CDR1 and CDR2 sequences are DFQATT and SNEGSKA (reference sequence). The CDR3 sequence is CSAQSAASGGRAGSTDTQYF. The CDR3 DNA reads TGCAGTGCTCAGTCGGCGGCGAGCGGGGGACGGGCGGGGAGCACAGATACGCAGTATTTT.

This chain uses TRBV28 with TRBJ2-7, with 9 bases fitting TRBD1. The CDR3 loop spans 13 amino acids. Germline assignment: CDR1 MDHEN and CDR2 SYDVKM. The J segment lost 12 bases and the V segment lost 4 bases, leaving 10 bases of the junction unmatched. The CDR3 sequence is CASSSLQGARWYF. The CDR3 DNA reads as TGTGCCAGCAGTTCCTTACAGGGGGCGCGGTGGTACTTC.

The rearrangement joins TRBV24-1 to TRBJ2-3; 10 bases agree with TRBD2. CDR3 length: 16 residues. The germline V gene has CDR1 KGHDR and CDR2 SFDVKD. Trimming cost V 7 bases and J 0 bases; bases outside gene matches: 6. The CDR3 region is CATSGTSATSTDTQYF. The CDR3 DNA reads TGTGCCACCAGCGGGACTAGCGCAACTAGCACAGATACGCAGTATTTT.

The gene calls are TRBV12-3 or TRBV12-4 and TRBJ2-7, with D tentatively TRBD1 or TRBD2 (5 bases each). The CDR3 is 12 amino acids. With 9 bases removed from V and 5 bases from J, the gap between germline ends came to 14 bases. CDR3 nucleotide sequence: TGTGCCAGTAGAGGACACGGGAACGAGCAGTACTTC. It codes for CASRGHGNEQYF.

V is TRBV28 and J is TRBJ1-2; maybe TRBD1 (5 bases). V lost 3 bases and J lost 5, with 16 bases in between. CDR1 MDHEN and CDR2 SYDVKM come from the germline V gene. The CDR3 length is 15 residues. CDR3 sequence: CASSFEGLLAYGYTF. The CDR3 DNA sequence: TGTGCCAGCAGTTTTGAGGGGCTACTAGCATATGGCTACACCTTC.

The rearrangement links TRBV20-1 to TRBJ1-1, with D maybe TRBD1 (5 bases). In germline, CDR1 is DFQATT, CDR2 SNEGSKA (reference sequence). The ends were cut back, 5 bases at V and 5 bases at J, with 15 bases in the middle. The CDR3 runs 13 residues. The CDR3 DNA follows: TGCAGTGCTGGGCCGGGGCTGAGAACTGAAGCTTTCTTT. This codes for CSAGPGLRTEAFF.

The J gene is TRBJ1-2, the V gene TRBV13; D remains ambiguous. The CDR3 is 14 amino acids. V lost 8 bases and J lost 2, with 15 bases in between. Germline CDR1 is PRHDT and CDR2 is FYEKMQ (reference sequence). The CDR3 nucleotides read TGTGCCAGCGACCTGGGAGTTAGGAACTATGGCTACACCTTC. Protein sequence: CASDLGVRNYGYTF.

V usage is TRBV2 and J usage is TRBJ1-1; D is uncertain. V was shortened by 0 bases and J by 2 bases, with 7 bases between the two germline ends. Germline CDR1 SNHLY, CDR2 FYNNEI. CDR3 length: 14 residues. DNA of the CDR3: TGTGCCAGCAGTGAAGCGCTGCTTAACACTGAAGCTTTCTTT. This sequence encodes CASSEALLNTEAFF.

The V call is TRBV9, the J call TRBJ1-2; 8 bases match TRBD1. Germline V CDR1 and CDR2: SGDLS, YYNGEE. The CDR3 spans 15 residues. V was pared by 7 bases and J by 5 bases, with 13 bases of the junction left unmatched. The CDR3 is CASGETPGTGYGYTF. In DNA form, the CDR3 reads TGTGCCAGCGGAGAGACGCCCGGGACAGGATATGGCTACACCTTC.

V is TRBV5-6 and J is TRBJ1-6; perhaps TRBD1 as D (5 bases). CDR1 is SGHDT and CDR2 is YYEEEE in the germline V gene. Trimming pared 4 bases from V and 7 bases from J, leaving 18 bases between. The CDR3 length is 16 residues. As DNA, the CDR3 is TGTGCCAGCAGCCCTTCCGGACACGTCCCGAATTCACCCCTCCACTTT. It is translated as CASSPSGHVPNSPLHF.

The chain combines TRBV5-1 with TRBJ2-5, with 9 bases identical to TRBD1. The CDR3 is 17 amino acids. The germline CDR1 and CDR2 sequences are SGHRS and YFSETQ. V shed 4 bases, J shed 5 bases, and the junction held 15 bases outside the gene matches. Here the CDR3 reads CASSDGWTGAEGETQYF. The CDR3 DNA sequence: TGCGCCAGCAGCGACGGATGGACAGGGGCGGAGGGGGAGACCCAGTACTTC.

This chain uses TRBV19 with TRBJ2-1; 8 nucleotides line up with TRBD2. Trimming at V came to 7 bases and at J to 4 bases, leaving 9 bases not matched to a gene. Germline-derived CDR1 and CDR2 are LNHDA and SQIVND (reference sequence). This CDR3 spans 15 amino acids. CDR3 DNA sequence: TGTGCCAGTACCCGGGGGGGAGGGAATTACAATGAGCAGTTCTTC. It encodes CASTRGGGNYNEQFF.

In this sample, this clonotype turned up a few times. V is TRBV27 and J is TRBJ2-7, with D unclear. Trimming removed 4 bases at V and 1 base at J, with 8 bases between. Per the germline V gene, CDR1 is MNHEY and CDR2 is SMNVEV (reference sequence). The CDR3 totals 13 residues. In DNA form, the CDR3 reads TGTGCCAGCAGTTCTGGCGTTTCCTACGAGCAGTACTTC. It specifies CASSSGVSYEQYF.

The V and J genes are TRBV4-2 and TRBJ2-1, with 13 bases lining up with TRBD2. CDR3 length: 16 residues. Germline V lookup: CDR1 LGHNA, CDR2 YNFKEQ. With V trimmed by 0 bases and J by 7 bases, 3 bases remained unmatched. The CDR3 region is CASSQDELAGGNEQFF. The CDR3 DNA reads as TGTGCCAGCAGCCAAGATGAACTAGCGGGGGGGAATGAGCAGTTCTTC.

This clonotype came up a few times. V and J are TRBV5-6 and TRBJ1-5; D remains unclear. CDR3 length: 14 amino acids. The germline V and J ends were trimmed by 0 bases and 5 bases, with 9 bases remaining between them. From germline, CDR1 is SGHDT and CDR2 YYEEEE. Here the CDR3 DNA reads TGTGCCAGCAGCTTGGGAGGGTTGGATCAGCCCCAGCATTTT. This translates into CASSLGGLDQPQHF.

The J gene is TRBJ1-1, the V gene TRBV20-1; TRBD1 agrees at 12 bases. The CDR3 extends over 14 amino acids. The germline V gene encodes CDR1 DFQATT and CDR2 SNEGSKA (reference sequence). J gave up 5 bases and V 4 bases, and 5 bases lay outside the gene matches. As DNA, the CDR3 is TGCAGTGCTAATTCGGGACAGGGGGCGACTGAAGCTTTCTTT. As protein: CSANSGQGATEAFF.

This sequence joins TRBV12-3 or TRBV12-4 and TRBJ1-4; 8 bases fit TRBD1. V shed 5 bases, J shed 7 bases, and the junction held 9 bases outside the gene matches. The CDR3 sequence is 15 residues long. CDR3 DNA sequence: TGTGCCAGCAGTGCCCCAGGGGGCCTTGGTGAAAAACTGTTTTTT. Protein: CASSAPGGLGEKLFF.

Here the CDR3 reads CASSPLPGQGEVSEKLFF. The CDR3 nucleotides are TGTGCCAGCAGCCCGCTTCCGGGACAGGGGGAAGTTAGTGAAAAACTGTTTTTT. V usage is TRBV11-2 and J usage is TRBJ1-4, with TRBD1 identical over 11 bases. The germline gives CDR1 SGHAT, CDR2 FQNNGV. The CDR3 has 18 amino acids. V lost 5 bases and J lost 7; bases outside the gene matches: 15.

This sequence joins TRBV27 and TRBJ1-1; 10 bases are shared with TRBD1. The CDR3 runs to 13 residues. Looked up from germline, CDR1 is MNHEY and CDR2 is SMNVEV (reference sequence). V lost 5 bases and J lost 4; bases outside the gene matches: 1. CDR3 DNA: TGTGCCAGCAGTGACAGGGGGCCCACTGAAGCTTTCTTT. This encodes CASSDRGPTEAFF.

The V and J genes are TRBV5-4 and TRBJ2-1; TRBD2 matches at 8 bases. Germline V CDR1 and CDR2: SGHNT, YYREEE (reference sequence). Trimming at V came to 5 bases and at J to 7 bases, leaving 11 bases not matched to a gene. The CDR3 length is 15 residues. Here the CDR3 DNA reads TGTGCCAGCAGTACGGCCCTACAGCGGGAGAATGAGCAGTTCTTC. It is translated as CASSTALQRENEQFF.